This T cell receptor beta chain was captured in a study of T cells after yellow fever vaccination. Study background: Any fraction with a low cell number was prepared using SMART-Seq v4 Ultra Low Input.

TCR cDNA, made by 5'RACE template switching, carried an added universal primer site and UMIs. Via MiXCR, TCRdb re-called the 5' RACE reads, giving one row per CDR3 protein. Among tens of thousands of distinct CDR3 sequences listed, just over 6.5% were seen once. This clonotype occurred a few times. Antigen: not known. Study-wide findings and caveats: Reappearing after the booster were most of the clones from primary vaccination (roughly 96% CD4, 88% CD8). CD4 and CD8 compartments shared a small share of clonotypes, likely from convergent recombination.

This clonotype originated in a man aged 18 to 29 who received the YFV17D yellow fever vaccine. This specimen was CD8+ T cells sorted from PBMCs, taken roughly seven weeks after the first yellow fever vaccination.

The CDR3 is CASSWTGSYYGYTF. The CDR3 DNA follows: TGCGCCAGCAGCTGGACCGGGTCCTACTATGGCTACACCTTC. The chain carries TRBV5-1 and TRBJ1-2; D unresolved. The CDR3 extends over 14 amino acids. The V and J ends lost 3 bases and 3 bases respectively, with 12 bases between them. Per the germline V gene, CDR1 is SGHRS and CDR2 is YFSETQ.